This passage covers 12 T cell receptor beta chains from one sample sequenced in a study of blood T cell repertoires in COVID-19. Profiling relied on immunoSEQ multiplex PCR, and the TCRdb table lists in-frame clones only, not all of them. This table has about 140,000 clones, almost 85% appearing once. Sequenced sample: PBMCs or T cells enriched from blood (not recorded which). The source is a woman aged 50 to 60 with acute COVID-19.

The chain uses TRBV5-1 and TRBJ2-2; D not certain. The length of the CDR3 is 15 residues. Germline V lookup: CDR1 SGHRS, CDR2 YFSETQ. Deletions cut 10 bases from V and 0 bases from J, with 16 bases between. The CDR3 protein is CASDPAGANTGELFF. DNA of the CDR3: TGCGCCTCTGATCCCGCTGGAGCGAACACCGGGGAGCTGTTTTTT.

This clone appeared once. This chain links TRBV6-2 or TRBV6-3 with TRBJ1-1, with D possibly matching TRBD1 (5 bases). The CDR3 is 17 residues long. From germline, CDR1 is MNHEY and CDR2 SVGEGT. Trimming shortened V by 4 bases and J by 2 bases, and 20 bases separated the two germline ends. The CDR3 spells CASSSHVMGRANTEAFF. The DNA of the CDR3 is TGTGCCAGCAGTTCTCATGTTATGGGCAGGGCCAACACTGAAGCTTTCTTT.

CDR3 sequence (DNA): TGTGCCAGCACCCCGGGTAGCGGGACTGCGGATACGCAGTATTTT. The encoded protein is CASTPGSGTADTQYF. The gene calls are TRBV7-2 and TRBJ2-3; TRBD2 agrees at 8 bases. Losses at the gene ends were 7 bases for V and 6 bases for J; bases not matched to a gene: 12. This CDR3 spans 15 amino acids. Germline V gene sequence: CDR1 SGHTA, CDR2 FQGNSA.

This clone came up once. The chain is built from TRBV29-1 and TRBJ2-3; a possible D gene is TRBD2 (5 bases). This CDR3 has 14 amino acids. Per germline, CDR1 SQVTM and CDR2 ANQGSEA. V was trimmed by 7 bases and J by 2 bases, leaving 16 bases between them. CDR3 coding DNA: TGCAGCGCCGCATCTGAGGACTCCACAGATACGCAGTATTTT. This sequence encodes CSAASEDSTDTQYF.

The chain couples TRBV7-9 to TRBJ1-1; 8 nucleotides line up with TRBD1. CDR1 and CDR2 (germline): SEHNR, FQNEAQ (reference sequence). V dropped 1 base and J dropped 3; count of bases not matched to a gene: 1. The CDR3 loop spans 14 amino acids. DNA of the CDR3: TGTGCCAGCAGCTTAGAACAGGGGGACACTGAAGCTTTCTTT. Encoded protein: CASSLEQGDTEAFF.

This rearrangement joins TRBV6-2 or TRBV6-3 to TRBJ2-7; TRBD2 agrees at 11 bases. CDR1 is MNHEY and CDR2 is SVGEGT in the germline V gene. The CDR3 runs 16 residues. Trimming removed 4 bases from V and 2 bases from J; junction bases left unmatched: 7. The CDR3 loop reads CASSSQLAGAAYEQYF. The CDR3 DNA sequence: TGTGCCAGCAGTTCCCAACTAGCGGGGGCGGCCTACGAGCAGTACTTC.

This clone was counted only a few times. The genes are TRBV20-1 and TRBJ2-1; 7 bases align to TRBD2. In germline, CDR1 is DFQATT, CDR2 SNEGSKA (reference sequence). The V segment lost 3 bases and the J segment 9 bases; nucleotides outside the gene matches: 8. The CDR3 totals 13 residues. CDR3 in DNA: TGCAGTGCTAGTGCGGCGGGAGAAGGTGAGCAGTTCTTC. Protein sequence: CSASAAGEGEQFF.

V and J are TRBV5-5 and TRBJ1-3; no clear D gene. V was cut by 0 bases and J by 4 bases, with 5 bases left in between. Germline V gene lookup returns CDR1 SGHKS and CDR2 YYEKEE (reference sequence). The CDR3 totals 13 residues. CDR3 protein: CASSLAGGNTIYF. CDR3 DNA: TGTGCCAGCAGCTTGGCAGGAGGAAACACCATATATTTT.

The CDR3 DNA follows: TGTGCCAGCAGTTTAGTCACCGGCACCGGGGAGCTGTTTTTT. Residues: CASSLVTGTGELFF. This chain connects TRBV28 to TRBJ2-2; no firm D call. This CDR3 comprises 14 residues. The germline CDR1 and CDR2 sequences are MDHEN and SYDVKM. V dropped 2 bases and J dropped 4 bases, with 8 bases sitting between them.

This chain links TRBV4-1 with TRBJ1-1; D call uncertain. Germline V gene lookup returns CDR1 MGHRA and CDR2 YSYEKL. Trimming left V 0 bases short and J 11 bases short, with 13 bases between. The CDR3 is 13 residues long. CDR3 DNA: TGCGCCAGCAGCCAAGATACAACGCTACAGGCTTTCTTT. It encodes CASSQDTTLQAFF.

This chain uses TRBV4-2 with TRBJ2-1, with 9 bases that match TRBD2. The ends lost 0 bases at V and 6 bases at J; junction bases unmatched: 9. There are 17 residues in the CDR3. CDR1 is LGHNA, CDR2 YNFKEQ, per germline. CDR3 DNA: TGTGCCAGCAGCCAAGAGGGCGCGGGAGGGCCAAGCAATGAGCAGTTCTTC. Translated, it gives CASSQEGAGGPSNEQFF.

This clone was counted a single time. This chain uses TRBV13 with TRBJ2-7; a weak D match, TRBD2 (7 bases). V lost 1 base, J lost 5 bases, and 21 bases lay in between. CDR3 size: 17 residues. Per germline, CDR1 PRHDT and CDR2 FYEKMQ (reference sequence). CDR3 DNA sequence: TGTGCCAGCAGCTTAGTTGCTCGGGGGGCTAAGTCCGACGAGCAGTACTTC. Translating gives CASSLVARGAKSDEQYF.